Detailed here is one T cell receptor beta chain. Its antigen is undetermined. This specimen comes from a study of T cell responses to AZD1222 COVID-19 vaccine. The CDR3 extends over 18 amino acids. Germline V CDR1 and CDR2: SGHKS, YYEKEE (reference sequence). With V trimmed by 3 bases and J by 3 bases, 16 bases remained unmatched. TCRdb's table, derived via immunoSEQ multiplex PCR, lists solely in-frame clones and lacks some. The top ten hold 4.5% to 6.5% of the sample, which has approximately 140,000 clones, about 90% seen once. Points from the study as a whole: Baseline seropositivity occurred in only six AZD1222 recipients.

The input for sequencing was peripheral blood, taken on day 0 of AZD1222 vaccination. The chain recombines TRBV5-5 with TRBJ2-7; 9 bases are shared with TRBD2. The TCR comes from an adult in good health. CDR3 residues: CASSSKTHGLATNYEQYF. The CDR3 DNA follows: TGTGCCAGCAGCTCAAAAACACACGGACTAGCGACTAACTACGAGCAGTACTTC.